What follows are 12 T cell receptor beta chains derived from one specimen sequenced in a study of T cells after yellow fever vaccination. TCRdb itself ran the 5' RACE reads through MiXCR, one entry per CDR3 protein. The table records around 360,000 distinct CDR3 sequences, around a tenth of them present only once. The sequenced sample was PBMCs, obtained on the day of the first yellow fever vaccination. Source of these receptors: a man between 18 and 35 years old who received the YFV17D yellow fever vaccine.

This clonotype showed up just a few times. V usage is TRBV7-2 and J usage is TRBJ2-3; 12 positions agree with TRBD2. V was pared by 3 bases and J by 4 bases, with 2 bases of the junction left unmatched. Looked up from germline, CDR1 is SGHTA and CDR2 is FQGNSA. The CDR3 has 15 amino acids. CDR3 sequence (DNA): TGTGCCAGCAGCTTGACTAGCGGGGGTTCAGATACGCAGTATTTT. It is translated as CASSLTSGGSDTQYF.

This clonotype has a handful of counts. This chain links TRBV4-3 with TRBJ1-3, with D possibly matching TRBD1 (5 bases). This CDR3 comprises 15 residues. V lost 0 bases and J 2 bases, leaving 8 bases between the germline ends. Germline loops: CDR1 LGHNA, CDR2 YSLEER. CDR3 sequence reads: CASSQDRVTGNTIYF. CDR3 coding DNA: TGCGCCAGCAGCCAAGACAGGGTTACTGGAAACACCATATATTTT.

This clonotype has a handful of counts. This chain joins TRBV7-8 and TRBJ1-6; no clear D. V lost 0 bases and J 5 bases, leaving 8 bases between the germline ends. Germline V gene data show CDR1 as SGHVS and CDR2 as FQNEAQ. This CDR3 contains 15 residues. Written as DNA, the CDR3 is TGTGCCAGCAGCTTAGCGATAGGGAATAATTCACCCCTCCACTTT. Translating gives CASSLAIGNNSPLHF.

This clonotype was observed a handful of times. V is TRBV29-1 and J is TRBJ2-7; D is undetermined. The CDR3 sequence is 13 residues long. Germline CDR1 and CDR2: SQVTM and ANQGSEA. Trimming stripped 4 bases from V and 2 bases from J, with 12 bases between. CDR3 residues: CSVVGEKTYEQYF. The CDR3 DNA reads TGCAGCGTTGTGGGTGAGAAGACCTACGAGCAGTACTTC.

The chain joins TRBV20-1 to TRBJ1-2; D call uncertain. Germline lookup yields CDR1 DFQATT and CDR2 SNEGSKA (reference sequence). CDR3 size: 13 residues. Trimming left V 6 bases short and J 5 bases short, with 16 bases between. CDR3 amino acids: CSADDGKFYGYTF. CDR3 sequence (DNA): TGCAGTGCCGATGACGGAAAGTTTTATGGCTACACCTTC.

This clonotype was seen a few times. The rearrangement links TRBV7-6 to TRBJ2-2; D possibly corresponds to TRBD1 (6 bases). Between the trimmed V and J ends, which lost 2 bases and 2 bases, there was a span of 15 bases. CDR1 and CDR2 (germline): SGHVS, FNYEAQ. This CDR3 contains 17 residues. The CDR3 DNA reads as TGTGCCAGCAGCTTATATATAGGGACACAAAACACCGGGGAGCTGTTTTTT. As protein: CASSLYIGTQNTGELFF.

This clonotype was seen more than once but under ten times. The genes are TRBV7-2 and TRBJ1-1; TRBD1 agrees at 12 bases. In germline, CDR1 is SGHTA, CDR2 FQGNSA. This CDR3 has 16 amino acids. The V and J ends lost 6 bases and 4 bases, in that order; junction bases with no gene match: 9. CDR3 protein: CASSWGQGAGGTEAFF. Written as DNA, the CDR3 is TGTGCCAGCAGTTGGGGACAGGGGGCCGGGGGCACTGAAGCTTTCTTT.

Many counts were recorded for this clonotype. The chain joins TRBV20-1 to TRBJ2-5; tentatively, D is TRBD2 (5 bases). From germline, CDR1 is DFQATT and CDR2 SNEGSKA (reference sequence). The V and J ends lost 4 bases and 6 bases respectively, with 18 bases between them. The CDR3 has 14 amino acids. The CDR3 protein is CSAISIDYRQTQYF. In DNA, the CDR3 is TGCAGTGCTATCTCGATCGACTACCGCCAGACCCAGTACTTC.

This clonotype was observed a handful of times. V and J are TRBV28 and TRBJ2-1; TRBD2 matches 8 bases. J was trimmed by 5 bases and V by 6 bases; bases with no gene match: 6. The length of the CDR3 is 14 residues. CDR1 MDHEN and CDR2 SYDVKM come from the germline V gene. This CDR3 is CASSFRGGHNEQFF. Here the CDR3 DNA reads TGTGCCAGCAGCTTTCGCGGGGGGCACAATGAGCAGTTCTTC.

This clonotype was detected a few times. This rearrangement joins TRBV6-2 or TRBV6-3 to TRBJ2-7; weak D call: TRBD1 (6 bases). CDR3 length: 14 residues. CDR1 and CDR2 from the germline V gene are MNHEY and SVGEGT. V dropped 2 bases and J dropped 3 bases, with 11 bases sitting between them. CDR3 protein: CASSYTGRGYEQYV. The CDR3, as DNA: TGTGCCAGCAGTTACACCGGCAGGGGCTACGAGCAGTACGTC.

This sequence joins TRBV11-1 and TRBJ2-2; TRBD1 agrees at 8 bases. This CDR3 region has 19 residues. The V gene end was trimmed by 4 bases and the J gene end by 1 base; junction bases not matched to a gene: 14. CDR1 SGHAT and CDR2 FQDESV come from the germline V gene (reference sequence). In DNA, the CDR3 is TGTGCCAGCAGCTCGATCCCCGGACAGGGCGAGGGGAACACCGGGGAGCTGTTTTTT. It codes for CASSSIPGQGEGNTGELFF.

The chain carries TRBV27 and TRBJ2-5; TRBD1 matches at 7 bases. Per the germline V gene, CDR1 is MNHEY and CDR2 is SMNVEV (reference sequence). Losses at the gene ends were 4 bases for V and 4 bases for J; bases not matched to a gene: 6. The CDR3 covers 14 residues. CDR3 sequence reads: CASSSRDSRETQYF. The CDR3 DNA sequence: TGTGCCAGCAGTTCTCGGGACAGTAGAGAGACCCAGTACTTC.